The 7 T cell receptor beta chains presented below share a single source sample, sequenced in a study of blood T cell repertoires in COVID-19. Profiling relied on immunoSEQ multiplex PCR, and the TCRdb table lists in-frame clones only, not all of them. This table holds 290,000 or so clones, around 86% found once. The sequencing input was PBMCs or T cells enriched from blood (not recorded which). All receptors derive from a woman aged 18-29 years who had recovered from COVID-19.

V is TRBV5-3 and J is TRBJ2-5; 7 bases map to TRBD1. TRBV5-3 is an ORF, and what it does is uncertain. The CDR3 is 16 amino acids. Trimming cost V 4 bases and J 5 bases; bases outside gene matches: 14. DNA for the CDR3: TGTGCCAGAAGCCTCGATTACAGGGGAAGGTACGAGACCCAGTACTTC. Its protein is CARSLDYRGRYETQYF.

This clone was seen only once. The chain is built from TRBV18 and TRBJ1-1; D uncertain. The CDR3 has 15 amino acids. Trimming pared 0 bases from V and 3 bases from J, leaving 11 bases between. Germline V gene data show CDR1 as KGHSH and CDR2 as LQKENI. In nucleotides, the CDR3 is TGTGCCAGCTCACCACCGCCGCCCGGTGACACTGAAGCTTTCTTT. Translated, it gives CASSPPPPGDTEAFF.

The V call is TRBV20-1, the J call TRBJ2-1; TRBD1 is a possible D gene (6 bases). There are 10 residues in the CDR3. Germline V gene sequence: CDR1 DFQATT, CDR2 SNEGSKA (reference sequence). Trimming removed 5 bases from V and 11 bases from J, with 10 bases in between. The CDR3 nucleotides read TGCAGTGCTTGGGACATCCAGCAGTTCTTC. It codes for CSAWDIQQFF.

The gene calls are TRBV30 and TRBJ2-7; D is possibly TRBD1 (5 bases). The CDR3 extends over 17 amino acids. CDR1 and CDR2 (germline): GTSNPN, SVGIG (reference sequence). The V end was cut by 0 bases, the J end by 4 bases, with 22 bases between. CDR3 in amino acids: CAWSVFLVGPVGYEQYF. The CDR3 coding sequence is TGTGCCTGGAGTGTATTCCTCGTGGGGCCCGTTGGGTACGAGCAGTACTTC.

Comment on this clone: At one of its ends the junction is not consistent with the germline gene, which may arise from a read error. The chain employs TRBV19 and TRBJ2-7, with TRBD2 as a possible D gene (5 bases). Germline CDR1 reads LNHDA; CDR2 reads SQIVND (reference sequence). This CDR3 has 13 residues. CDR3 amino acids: CASSRQLDYGQYF. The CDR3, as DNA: TGTGCCAGTAGTAGGCAACTAGACTACGGGCAGTACTTC.

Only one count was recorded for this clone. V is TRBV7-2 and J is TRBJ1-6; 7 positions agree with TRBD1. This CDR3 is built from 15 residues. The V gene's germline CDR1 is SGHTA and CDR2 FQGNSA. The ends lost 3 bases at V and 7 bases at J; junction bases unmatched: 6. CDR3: CASSLYRGSNSPLHF. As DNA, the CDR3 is TGTGCCAGCAGCTTGTACAGGGGATCGAATTCACCCCTCCACTTT.

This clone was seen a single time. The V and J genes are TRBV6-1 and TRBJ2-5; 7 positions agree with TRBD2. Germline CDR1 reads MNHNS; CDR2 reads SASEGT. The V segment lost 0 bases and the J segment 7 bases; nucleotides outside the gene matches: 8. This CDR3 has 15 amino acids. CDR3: CASSEALEASGTQYF. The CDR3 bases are TGTGCCAGCAGTGAAGCGCTTGAGGCTAGCGGGACCCAGTACTTC.